This TCR beta chain was identified during a study of early T cells in non-severe SARS-CoV-2 infection. TCRdb reprocessed the 5' RACE reads with MiXCR, giving one entry per CDR3 protein. Altogether tens of thousands of distinct CDR3 sequences are present, around a tenth being singletons, with the ten largest covering around 5.3%. Overall study results and limits: Matching against VDJdb likely underestimated virus-specific expansions, favoring anti-spike CD8.

Only a few counts were recorded for this clonotype. Its antigen remains unidentified. CDR1 is SGHTA and CDR2 is FQGNSA in the germline V gene. This CDR3 region has 17 residues. The trim removed 5 bases at V and 2 bases at J, leaving 11 bases unmatched. The chain uses TRBV7-2 and TRBJ2-3, with 9 bases matching TRBD2. This TCR came from an adult who was a healthcare worker with PCR-confirmed SARS-CoV-2 infection or an uninfected control (not recorded which). The specimen was whole blood, collected at baseline. CDR3 nucleotide sequence: TGTGCCAGCAGCCCCCTCAGGCTAGCGGGGCCCACAGATACGCAGTATTTT. Residues: CASSPLRLAGPTDTQYF.